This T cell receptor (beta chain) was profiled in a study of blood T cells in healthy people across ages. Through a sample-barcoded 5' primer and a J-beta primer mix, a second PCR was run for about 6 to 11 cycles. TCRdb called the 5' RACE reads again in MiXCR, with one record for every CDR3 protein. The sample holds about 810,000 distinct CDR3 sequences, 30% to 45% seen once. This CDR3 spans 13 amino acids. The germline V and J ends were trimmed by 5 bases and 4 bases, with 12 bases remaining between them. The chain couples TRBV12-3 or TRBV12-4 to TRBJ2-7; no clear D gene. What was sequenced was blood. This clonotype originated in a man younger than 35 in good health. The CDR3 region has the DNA TGTGCCAGCAGTGCCCAATCGACTTACGAGCAGTACTTC. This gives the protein CASSAQSTYEQYF.